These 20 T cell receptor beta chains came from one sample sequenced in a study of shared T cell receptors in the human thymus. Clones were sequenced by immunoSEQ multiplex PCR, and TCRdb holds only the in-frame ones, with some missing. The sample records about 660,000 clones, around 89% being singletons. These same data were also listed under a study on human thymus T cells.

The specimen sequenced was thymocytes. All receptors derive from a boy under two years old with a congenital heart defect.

The CDR3 bases are TGTGCCAGCAGCCCTCGAAAAGCGGGAGGTTTCACAGATACGCAGTATTTT. This sequence encodes CASSPRKAGGFTDTQYF. The chain couples TRBV11-2 to TRBJ2-3, with 9 positions matching TRBD2. V shed 5 bases and J 2 bases; nucleotides not matched to a gene: 11. Per the germline V gene, CDR1 is SGHAT and CDR2 is FQNNGV. The CDR3 is made up of 17 amino acids.

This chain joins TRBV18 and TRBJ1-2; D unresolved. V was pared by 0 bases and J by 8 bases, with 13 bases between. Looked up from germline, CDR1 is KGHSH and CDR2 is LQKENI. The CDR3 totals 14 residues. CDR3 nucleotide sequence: TGTGCCAGCTCACCACCGGCGGGTTCGGAGGGCTACACCTTC. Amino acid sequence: CASSPPAGSEGYTF.

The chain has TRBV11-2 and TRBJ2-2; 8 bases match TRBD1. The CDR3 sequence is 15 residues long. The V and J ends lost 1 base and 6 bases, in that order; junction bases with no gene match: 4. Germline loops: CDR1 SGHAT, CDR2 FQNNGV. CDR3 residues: CASSLAYRGAGELFF. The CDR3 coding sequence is TGTGCCAGCAGCTTAGCATACAGGGGGGCCGGGGAGCTGTTTTTT.

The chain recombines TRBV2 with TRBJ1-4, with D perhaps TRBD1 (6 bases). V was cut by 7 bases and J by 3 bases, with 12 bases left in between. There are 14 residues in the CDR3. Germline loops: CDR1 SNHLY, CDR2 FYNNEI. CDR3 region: CASNWTEANEKLFF. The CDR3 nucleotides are TGTGCCAGCAATTGGACAGAAGCTAATGAAAAACTGTTTTTT.

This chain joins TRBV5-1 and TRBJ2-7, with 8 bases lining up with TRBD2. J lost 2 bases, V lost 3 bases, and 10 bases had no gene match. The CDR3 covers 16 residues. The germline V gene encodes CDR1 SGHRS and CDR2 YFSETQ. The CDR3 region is CASSSTTTSGPYEQYF. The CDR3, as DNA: TGCGCCAGCAGCTCCACGACTACTAGCGGCCCCTACGAGCAGTACTTC.

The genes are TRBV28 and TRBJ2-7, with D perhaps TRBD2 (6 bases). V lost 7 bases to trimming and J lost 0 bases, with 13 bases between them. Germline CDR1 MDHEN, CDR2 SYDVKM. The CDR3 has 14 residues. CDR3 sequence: CASNPGGSSYEQYF. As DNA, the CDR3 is TGTGCCAGCAATCCTGGGGGGAGCTCCTACGAGCAGTACTTC.

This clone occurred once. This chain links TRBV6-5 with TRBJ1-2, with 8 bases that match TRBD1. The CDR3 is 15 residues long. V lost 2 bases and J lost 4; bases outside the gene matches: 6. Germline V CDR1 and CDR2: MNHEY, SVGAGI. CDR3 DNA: TGTGCCAGCAGTTACGAACTGGACAGGGCCTATGGCTACACCTTC. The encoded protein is CASSYELDRAYGYTF.

CDR3 DNA sequence: TGCAGTGCTAGTTGGGCCCATGAGCAGTTCTTC. Encoded protein: CSASWAHEQFF. V is TRBV20-1 and J is TRBJ2-1; D ambiguous. V dropped 3 bases and J dropped 8 bases, with 8 bases sitting between them. This CDR3 contains 11 residues. Germline V gene data show CDR1 as DFQATT and CDR2 as SNEGSKA (reference sequence).

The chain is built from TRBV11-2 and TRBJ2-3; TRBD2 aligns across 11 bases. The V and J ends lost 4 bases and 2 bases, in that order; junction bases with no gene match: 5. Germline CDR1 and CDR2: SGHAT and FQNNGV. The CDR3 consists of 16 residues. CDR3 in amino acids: CASSSGLAASTDTQYF. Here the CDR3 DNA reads TGTGCCAGCAGCTCGGGACTAGCGGCATCCACAGATACGCAGTATTTT.

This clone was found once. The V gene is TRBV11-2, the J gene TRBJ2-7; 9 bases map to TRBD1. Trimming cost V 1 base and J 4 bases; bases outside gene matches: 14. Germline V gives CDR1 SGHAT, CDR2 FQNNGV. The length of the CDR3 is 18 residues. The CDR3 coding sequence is TGTGCCAGCAGCTTAGTGGGGGACACAGGGGGCGGCCTGTACGAGCAGTACTTC. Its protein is CASSLVGDTGGGLYEQYF.

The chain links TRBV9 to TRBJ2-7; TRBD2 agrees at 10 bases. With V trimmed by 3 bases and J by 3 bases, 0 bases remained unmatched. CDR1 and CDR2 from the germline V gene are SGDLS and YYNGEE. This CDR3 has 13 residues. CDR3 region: CASSGTSGYEQYF. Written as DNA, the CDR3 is TGTGCCAGCAGCGGGACTAGCGGCTACGAGCAGTACTTC.

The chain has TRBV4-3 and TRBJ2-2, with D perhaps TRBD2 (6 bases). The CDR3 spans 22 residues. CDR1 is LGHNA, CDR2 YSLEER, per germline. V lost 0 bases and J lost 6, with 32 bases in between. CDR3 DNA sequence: TGCGCCAGCAGCCAAGATCGAGCTCGGACGATACCGGGACTCATCCGTTCCGGGGAGCTGTTTTTT. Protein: CASSQDRARTIPGLIRSGELFF.

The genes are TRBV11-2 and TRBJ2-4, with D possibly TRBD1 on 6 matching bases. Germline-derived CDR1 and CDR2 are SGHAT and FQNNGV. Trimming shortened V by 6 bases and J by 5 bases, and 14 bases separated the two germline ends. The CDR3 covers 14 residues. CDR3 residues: CASSFPGVQNIQYF. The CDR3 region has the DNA TGTGCCAGCAGTTTCCCAGGGGTGCAAAACATTCAGTACTTC.

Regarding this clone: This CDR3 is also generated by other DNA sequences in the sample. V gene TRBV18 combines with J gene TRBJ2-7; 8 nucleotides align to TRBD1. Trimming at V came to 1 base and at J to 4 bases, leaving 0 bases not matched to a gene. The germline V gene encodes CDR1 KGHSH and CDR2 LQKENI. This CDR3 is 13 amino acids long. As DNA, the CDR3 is TGTGCCAGCTCACCACGACAGGGGTACGAGCAGTACTTC. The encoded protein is CASSPRQGYEQYF. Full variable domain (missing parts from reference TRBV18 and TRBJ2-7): NAGVMQNPRHLVRRRGQEARLRCSPMKGHSHVYWYRQLPEEGLKFMVYLQKENIIDESGMPKERFSAEFPKEGPSILRIQQVVRGDSAAYFCASSPRQGYEQYFGPGTRLTVT.

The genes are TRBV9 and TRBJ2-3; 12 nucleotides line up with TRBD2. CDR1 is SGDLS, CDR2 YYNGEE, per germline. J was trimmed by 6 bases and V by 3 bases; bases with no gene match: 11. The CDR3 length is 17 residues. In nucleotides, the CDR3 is TGTGCCAGCAGCGCCCCGGGACTAGCGGGCCCCAGGGATACGCAGTATTTT. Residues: CASSAPGLAGPRDTQYF.

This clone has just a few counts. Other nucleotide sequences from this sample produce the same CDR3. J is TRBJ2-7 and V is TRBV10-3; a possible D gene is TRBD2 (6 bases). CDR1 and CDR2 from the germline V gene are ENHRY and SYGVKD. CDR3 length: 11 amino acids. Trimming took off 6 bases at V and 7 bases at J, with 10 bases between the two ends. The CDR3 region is CAISGGGEQYF. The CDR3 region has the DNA TGTGCCATCAGCGGGGGTGGGGAGCAGTACTTC.

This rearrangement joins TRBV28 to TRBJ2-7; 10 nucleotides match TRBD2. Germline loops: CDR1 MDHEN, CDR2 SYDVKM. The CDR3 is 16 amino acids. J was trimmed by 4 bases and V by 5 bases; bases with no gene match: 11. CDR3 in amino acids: CASSHTPAGGRYEQYF. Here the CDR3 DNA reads TGTGCCAGCAGTCACACCCCAGCGGGAGGGCGGTACGAGCAGTACTTC.

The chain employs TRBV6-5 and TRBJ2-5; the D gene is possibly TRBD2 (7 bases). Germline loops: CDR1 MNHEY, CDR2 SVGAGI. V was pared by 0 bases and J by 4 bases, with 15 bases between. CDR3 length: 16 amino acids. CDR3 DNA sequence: TGTGCCAGCAGTTACTCGAAGGGGGGGGGCCGAGAGACCCAGTACTTC. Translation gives CASSYSKGGGRETQYF.

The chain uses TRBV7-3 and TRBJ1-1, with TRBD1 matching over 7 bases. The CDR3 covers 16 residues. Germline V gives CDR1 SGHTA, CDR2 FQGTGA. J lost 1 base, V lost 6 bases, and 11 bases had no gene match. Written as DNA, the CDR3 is TGTGCCAGCAGTTTAGGGGGGCAGGGGGAGAACACTGAAGCTTTCTTT. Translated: CASSLGGQGENTEAFF.

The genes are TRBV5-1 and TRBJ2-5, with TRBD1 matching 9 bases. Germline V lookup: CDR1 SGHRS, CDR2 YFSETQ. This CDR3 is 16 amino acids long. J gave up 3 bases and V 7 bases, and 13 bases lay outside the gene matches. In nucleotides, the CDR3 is TGCGCCAGCGCCAACTGGGGACAGGGAGACGAAGAGACCCAGTACTTC. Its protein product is CASANWGQGDEETQYF.